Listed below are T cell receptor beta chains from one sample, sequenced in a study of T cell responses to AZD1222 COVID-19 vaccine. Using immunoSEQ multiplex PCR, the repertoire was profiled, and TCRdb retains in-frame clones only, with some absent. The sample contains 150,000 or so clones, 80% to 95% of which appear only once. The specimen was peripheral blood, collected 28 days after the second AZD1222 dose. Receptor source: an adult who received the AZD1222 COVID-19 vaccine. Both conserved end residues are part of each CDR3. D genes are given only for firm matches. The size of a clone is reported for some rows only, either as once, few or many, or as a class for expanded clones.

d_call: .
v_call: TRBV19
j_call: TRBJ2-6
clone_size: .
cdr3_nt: TGTGCCAGTAGACCCCTCCCCCGGGACCTTGGATCCTCTGGGGCCAACGTCCTGACTTTC
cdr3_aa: CASRPLPRDLGSSGANVLTF

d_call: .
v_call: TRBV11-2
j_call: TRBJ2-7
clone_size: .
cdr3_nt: TGTGCCAGCAGCTCGACACATTTCGCCTACGAGCAGTACTTC
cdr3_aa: CASSSTHFAYEQYF

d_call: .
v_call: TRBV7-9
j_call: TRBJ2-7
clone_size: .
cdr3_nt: TGTGCCAGCAGCGCCCCCCTGATCGAGCAGTACTTC
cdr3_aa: CASSAPLIEQYF

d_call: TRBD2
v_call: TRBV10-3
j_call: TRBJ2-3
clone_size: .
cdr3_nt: TGTGCCATCAGTGAACTAGCGGGGGGCACTACAGATACGCAGTATTTT
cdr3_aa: CAISELAGGTTDTQYF

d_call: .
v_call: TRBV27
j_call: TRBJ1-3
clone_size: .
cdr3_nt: TGTGCCAGCAGTCCCCGGGACCCTGGAAACACCATATATTTT
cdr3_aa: CASSPRDPGNTIYF

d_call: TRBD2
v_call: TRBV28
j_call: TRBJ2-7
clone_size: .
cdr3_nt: TGTGCCAGCAGTCTCAGGCGGACTAGCTCCGGTGCCGAGCAGTACTTC
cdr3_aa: CASSLRRTSSGAEQYF

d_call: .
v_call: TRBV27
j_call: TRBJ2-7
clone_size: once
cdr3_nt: TGTGCCAGCAGTTTACAAATCGCTAGCGCCTACTACGAGCAGTACTTC
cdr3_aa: CASSLQIASAYYEQYF

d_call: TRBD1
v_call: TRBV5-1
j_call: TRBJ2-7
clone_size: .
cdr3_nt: TGCGCCAGCAGCAGCGACAGGGAAGTTTACGAGCAGTACTTC
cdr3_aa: CASSSDREVYEQYF

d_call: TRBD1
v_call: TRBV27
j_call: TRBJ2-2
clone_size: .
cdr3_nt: TGTGCCAGCTCAGCCAGGGGGCTGAACACCGGGGAGCTGTTTTTT
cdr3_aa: CASSARGLNTGELFF

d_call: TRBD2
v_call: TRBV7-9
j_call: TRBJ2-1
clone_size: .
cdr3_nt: TGTGCCAGCAGCTTAGCGCTAGCGGGAGCCTACAATGAGCAGTTCTTC
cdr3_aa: CASSLALAGAYNEQFF

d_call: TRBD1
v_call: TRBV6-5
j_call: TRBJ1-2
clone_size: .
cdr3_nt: TGTGCCAGCAGACGACAGGGGCCTAACTATGGCTACACCTTC
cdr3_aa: CASRRQGPNYGYTF

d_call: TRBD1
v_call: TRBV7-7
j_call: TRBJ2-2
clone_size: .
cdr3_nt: TGTGCTAGCAGCTCATCCGGGACAGGGGACACCGGGGAGCTGTTTTTT
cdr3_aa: CASSSSGTGDTGELFF

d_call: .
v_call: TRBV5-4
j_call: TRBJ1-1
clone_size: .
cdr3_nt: TGTGCCAGCAGCTTCAGGGGCGTCACTGAAGCTTTCTTT
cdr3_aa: CASSFRGVTEAFF

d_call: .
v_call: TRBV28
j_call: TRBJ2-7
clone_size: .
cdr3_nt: TGTGCCAGCAGTTGGAGGGGCTCCTACGAGCAGTACTTC
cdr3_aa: CASSWRGSYEQYF

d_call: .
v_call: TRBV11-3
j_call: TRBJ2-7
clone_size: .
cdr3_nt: TGTGCCAGCAGCTTAACCGGGAGCAGCTCCTACGAGCAGTACTTC
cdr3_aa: CASSLTGSSSYEQYF

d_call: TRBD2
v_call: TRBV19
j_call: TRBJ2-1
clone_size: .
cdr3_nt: TGTGCCAGTAGGCGGGGGAATGAGCAGTTCTTC
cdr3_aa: CASRRGNEQFF

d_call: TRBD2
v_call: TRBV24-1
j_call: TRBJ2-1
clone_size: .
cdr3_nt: TGTGCCACCAGTGATTGGGTTAGCGGGGCTTACAATGAGCAGTTCTTC
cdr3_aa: CATSDWVSGAYNEQFF

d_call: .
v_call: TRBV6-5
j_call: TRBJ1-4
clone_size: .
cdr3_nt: TGTGCCAGCAGATCTCAGGGACCGGGGCATGAAAAACTGTTTTTT
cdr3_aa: CASRSQGPGHEKLFF

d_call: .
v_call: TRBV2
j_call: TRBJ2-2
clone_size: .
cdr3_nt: TGTGCCAGCAGTGAAGGAGGCAGGGCCCATGACACCGGGGAGCTGTTTTTT
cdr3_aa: CASSEGGRAHDTGELFF

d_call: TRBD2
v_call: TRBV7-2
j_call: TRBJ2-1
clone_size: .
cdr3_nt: TGTGCCAGCAGTCAACGGGCTAGCGGCCACCCTAACAATGAGCAGTTCTTC
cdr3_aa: CASSQRASGHPNNEQFF

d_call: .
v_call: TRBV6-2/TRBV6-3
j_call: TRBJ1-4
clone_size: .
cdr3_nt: TGTGCCAGCAGTTACTCCAGGCAGGGCATACAGCTCGCAACTAATGAAAAACTGTTTTTT
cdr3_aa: CASSYSRQGIQLATNEKLFF

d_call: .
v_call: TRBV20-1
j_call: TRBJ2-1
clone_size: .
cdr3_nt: TGCAGTGCCGAACCTAGTGAGCAGTTCTTC
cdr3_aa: CSAEPSEQFF

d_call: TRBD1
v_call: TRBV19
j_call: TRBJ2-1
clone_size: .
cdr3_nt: TGTGCCAGTAGTATCAGACAGGGTACGTACAATGAGCAGTTCTTC
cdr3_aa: CASSIRQGTYNEQFF